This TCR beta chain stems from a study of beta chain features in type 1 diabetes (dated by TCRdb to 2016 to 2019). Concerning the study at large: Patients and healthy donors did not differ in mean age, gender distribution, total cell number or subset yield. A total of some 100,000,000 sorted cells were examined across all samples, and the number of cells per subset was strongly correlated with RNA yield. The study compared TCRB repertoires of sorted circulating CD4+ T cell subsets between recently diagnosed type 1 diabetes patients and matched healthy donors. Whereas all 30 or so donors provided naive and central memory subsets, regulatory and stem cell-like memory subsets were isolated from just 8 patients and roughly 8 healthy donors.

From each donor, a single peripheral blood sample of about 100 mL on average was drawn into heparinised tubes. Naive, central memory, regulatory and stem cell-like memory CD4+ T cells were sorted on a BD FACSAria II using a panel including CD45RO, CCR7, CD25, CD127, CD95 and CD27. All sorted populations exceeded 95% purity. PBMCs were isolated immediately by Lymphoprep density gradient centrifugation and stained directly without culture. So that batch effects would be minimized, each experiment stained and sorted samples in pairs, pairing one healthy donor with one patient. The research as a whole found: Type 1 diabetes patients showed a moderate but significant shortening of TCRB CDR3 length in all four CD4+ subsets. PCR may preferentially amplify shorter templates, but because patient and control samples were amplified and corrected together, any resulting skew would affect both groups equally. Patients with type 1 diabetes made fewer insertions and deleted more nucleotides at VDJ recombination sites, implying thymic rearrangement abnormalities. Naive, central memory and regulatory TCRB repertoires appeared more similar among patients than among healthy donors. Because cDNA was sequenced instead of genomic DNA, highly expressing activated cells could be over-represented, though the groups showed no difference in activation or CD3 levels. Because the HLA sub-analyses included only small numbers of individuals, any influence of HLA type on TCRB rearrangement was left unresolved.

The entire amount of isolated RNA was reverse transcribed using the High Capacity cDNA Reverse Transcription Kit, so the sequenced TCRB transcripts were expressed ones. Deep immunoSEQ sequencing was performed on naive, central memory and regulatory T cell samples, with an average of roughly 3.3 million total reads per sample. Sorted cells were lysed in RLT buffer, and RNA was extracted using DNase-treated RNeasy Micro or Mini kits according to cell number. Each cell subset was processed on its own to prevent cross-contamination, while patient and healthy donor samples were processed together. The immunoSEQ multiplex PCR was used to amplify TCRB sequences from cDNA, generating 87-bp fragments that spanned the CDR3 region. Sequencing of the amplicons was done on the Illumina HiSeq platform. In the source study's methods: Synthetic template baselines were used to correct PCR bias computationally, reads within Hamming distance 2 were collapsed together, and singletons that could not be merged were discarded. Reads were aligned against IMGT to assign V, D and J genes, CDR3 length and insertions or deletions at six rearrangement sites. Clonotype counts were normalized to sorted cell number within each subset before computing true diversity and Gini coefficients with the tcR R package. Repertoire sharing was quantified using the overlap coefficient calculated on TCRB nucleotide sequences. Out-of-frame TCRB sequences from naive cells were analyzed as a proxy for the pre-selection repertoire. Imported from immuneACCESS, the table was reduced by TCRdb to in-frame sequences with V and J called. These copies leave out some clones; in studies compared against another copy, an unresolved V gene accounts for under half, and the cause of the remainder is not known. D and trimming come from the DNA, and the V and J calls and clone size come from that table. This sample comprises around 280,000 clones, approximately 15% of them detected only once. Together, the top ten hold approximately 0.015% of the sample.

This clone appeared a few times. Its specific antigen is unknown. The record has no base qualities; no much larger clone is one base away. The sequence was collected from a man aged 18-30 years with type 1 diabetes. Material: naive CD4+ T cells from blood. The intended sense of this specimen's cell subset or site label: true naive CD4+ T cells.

At the DNA level, the sequence is TGTGCCAGCAGTCAACAGGGGGAGACCCAGTACTTC. Its product reads: CASSQQGETQYF. This sequence uses TRBV28 and TRBJ2-5; TRBD1 matches 7 bases in the middle. For CDR1 and CDR2, the germline V gene lists MDHEN and SYDVKM. Its CDR3 holds 12 amino acids, cysteine through phenylalanine. CDR3 DNA only is kept here, 36 bases in frame from base 1. Trimming removed 5 bases from V and 5 bases from J; the gene matches leave 2 bases unexplained. The full variable domain, completed from the reference TRBV28 and TRBJ2-5 proteins outside the CDR3, reads DVKVTQSSRYLVKRTGEKVFLECVQDMDHENMFWYRQDPGLGLRLIYFSYDVKMKEKGDIPEGYSVSREKKERFSLILESASTNQTSMYLCASSQQGETQYFGPGTRLLVL.